A single sample is the source of the 13 T cell receptor beta chains below, sequenced in a study of T cells after yellow fever vaccination. MiXCR, run by TCRdb on the 5' RACE reads, gives a single entry per CDR3 protein. Of hundreds of thousands of distinct CDR3 sequences listed, approximately 4% are singletons. The sample consisted of PBMCs, taken 5 days after the yellow fever booster vaccination. These receptors were taken from a young man who received the YFV17D yellow fever vaccine.

This clonotype was observed at least ten times. The J gene is TRBJ1-1, the V gene TRBV7-2; TRBD1 might be the D (5 bases). The CDR3 is 16 residues long. Trimming took off 1 base at V and 2 bases at J, with 14 bases between the two ends. In germline, CDR1 is SGHTA, CDR2 FQGNSA. The CDR3 region has the DNA TGTGCCAGCAGCTTAGTTATGGGGAGGGGCAACACTGAAGCTTTCTTT. Amino acid sequence: CASSLVMGRGNTEAFF.

At least ten counts were recorded for this clonotype. The chain recombines TRBV7-9 with TRBJ2-1, with 7 bases matching TRBD2. The germline CDR1 and CDR2 sequences are SEHNR and FQNEAQ (reference sequence). The ends lost 1 base at V and 0 bases at J; junction bases unmatched: 3. This CDR3 is 16 amino acids long. For the CDR3, the DNA is TGTGCCAGCAGCTTAGAGCGGGGCATCTCCTACAATGAGCAGTTCTTC. Its protein is CASSLERGISYNEQFF.

The chain uses TRBV29-1 and TRBJ2-1, with 9 bases lining up with TRBD1. V lost 1 base to trimming and J lost 5 bases; unmatched junction nucleotides: 12. The CDR3 contains 17 residues. CDR1 is SQVTM and CDR2 is ANQGSEA in the germline V gene. The CDR3 sequence: CSVEGLQSRDRDNEQFF. The CDR3 coding sequence is TGCAGCGTTGAAGGTTTACAAAGCCGGGACAGGGACAATGAGCAGTTCTTC.

This clonotype was counted at least ten times. CDR3 protein: CSALGQETQYF. CDR3 bases: TGCAGTGCTCTAGGTCAGGAGACCCAGTACTTC. This chain joins TRBV20-1 and TRBJ2-5; no firm D call. This CDR3 spans 11 amino acids. Trimming removed 5 bases from V and 5 bases from J, with 9 bases in between. From germline, CDR1 is DFQATT and CDR2 SNEGSKA (reference sequence).

This clonotype was seen a few times. The chain couples TRBV5-1 to TRBJ1-1; D possibly corresponds to TRBD1 (5 bases). This CDR3 spans 15 amino acids. Trimming took 3 bases from V and 0 from J, leaving 12 bases between them. Germline V CDR1 and CDR2: SGHRS, YFSETQ. The CDR3 DNA sequence: TGCGCCAGCAGCTCGCGGGGGGGAGTGAACACTGAAGCTTTCTTT. This encodes CASSSRGGVNTEAFF.

This clonotype showed up just a few times. V gene TRBV27 combines with J gene TRBJ1-1; the D gene is possibly TRBD1 (5 bases). Per the germline V gene, CDR1 is MNHEY and CDR2 is SMNVEV (reference sequence). Trimming left V 5 bases short and J 4 bases short, with 14 bases between. The CDR3 spans 14 residues. DNA of the CDR3: TGTGCCAGCAGTCTAAAGGGGCAGGGCACTGAAGCTTTCTTT. This encodes CASSLKGQGTEAFF.

This clonotype was counted only a few times. The chain links TRBV2 to TRBJ2-5; D perhaps matches TRBD2 (5 bases). Germline V gene lookup returns CDR1 SNHLY and CDR2 FYNNEI. V shed 3 bases and J shed 1 base, with 18 bases lying between them. CDR3 length: 17 amino acids. The CDR3 DNA is TGTGCCAGCAGTGACCCACTCCGGGAACGGGCCCAAGAGACCCAGTACTTC. Protein sequence: CASSDPLRERAQETQYF.

There are a few counts of this clonotype. The V and J genes are TRBV7-6 and TRBJ1-1, with D perhaps TRBD1 (5 bases). Trimming stripped 5 bases from V and 0 bases from J, with 19 bases between. Germline V lookup: CDR1 SGHVS, CDR2 FNYEAQ. This CDR3 spans 17 amino acids. This CDR3 reads CASSPGSPGLMNTEAFF. DNA for the CDR3: TGTGCCAGCAGCCCAGGCAGCCCGGGACTGATGAACACTGAAGCTTTCTTT.

Concerning this clonotype: The junction and the germline gene differ at one end; a read error may be behind it. The chain joins TRBV20-1 to TRBJ1-5; TRBD1 aligns across 7 bases. This CDR3 spans 12 amino acids. CDR1 is DFQATT and CDR2 is SNEGSKA in the germline V gene (reference sequence). The CDR3 nucleotides read TGCAGTGCTAGATCGGGGGGACAGCCCCAGCAATTT. As protein: CSARSGGQPQQF.

The V call is TRBV7-9, the J call TRBJ2-4, with a weak D call TRBD1 (7 bases). The CDR3 loop spans 16 amino acids. Trimming took 5 bases from V and 3 from J, leaving 17 bases between them. The germline gives CDR1 SEHNR, CDR2 FQNEAQ (reference sequence). In DNA, the CDR3 is TGTGCCAGCAGCCTACTGCAGGGGGGTAGCAAAAACATTCAGTACTTC. Translated, it gives CASSLLQGGSKNIQYF.

Ten or more counts support this clonotype. The rearrangement joins TRBV7-9 to TRBJ1-1; D not certain. Between the trimmed V and J ends, which lost 6 bases and 2 bases, there was a span of 4 bases. Per germline, CDR1 SEHNR and CDR2 FQNEAQ (reference sequence). This CDR3 is built from 11 residues. The DNA of the CDR3 is TGTGCCAGCAGGTTAAACACTGAAGCTTTCTTT. It codes for CASRLNTEAFF.

J is TRBJ1-1 and V is TRBV6-5; D call uncertain. Trimming removed 7 bases at V and 8 bases at J, with 23 bases between. CDR3 length: 15 amino acids. Germline V gene data show CDR1 as MNHEY and CDR2 as SVGAGI. The CDR3 here is CASTLQLTPTTEAFF. The CDR3 nucleotides are TGTGCCAGCACCCTACAACTGACACCAACGACCGAAGCTTTCTTT.

This clonotype showed up just a few times. V usage is TRBV12-3 or TRBV12-4 and J usage is TRBJ2-1; no reliable D call. The CDR3 runs to 11 residues. The V and J ends lost 8 bases and 9 bases respectively, with 11 bases between them. The CDR3 DNA follows: TGTGCCAGCGCCTGGGGTCTTGAGCAGTTCTTC. Amino acid sequence: CASAWGLEQFF.